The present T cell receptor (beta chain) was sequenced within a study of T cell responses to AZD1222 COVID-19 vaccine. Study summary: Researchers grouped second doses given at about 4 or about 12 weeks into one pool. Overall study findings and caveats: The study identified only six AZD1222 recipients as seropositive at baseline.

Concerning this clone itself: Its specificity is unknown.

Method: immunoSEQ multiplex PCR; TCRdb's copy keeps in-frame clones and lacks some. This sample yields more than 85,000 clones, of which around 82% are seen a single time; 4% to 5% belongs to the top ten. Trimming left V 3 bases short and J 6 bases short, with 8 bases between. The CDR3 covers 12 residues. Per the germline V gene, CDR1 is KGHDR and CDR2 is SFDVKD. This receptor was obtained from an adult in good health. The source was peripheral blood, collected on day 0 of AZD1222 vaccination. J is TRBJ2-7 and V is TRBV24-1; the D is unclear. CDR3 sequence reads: CATSDPLGEQYF. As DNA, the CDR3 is TGTGCCACCAGTGATCCCTTGGGCGAGCAGTACTTC.